What follows are 12 T cell receptor beta chains derived from one specimen sequenced in a study of early T cells in non-severe SARS-CoV-2 infection. TCRdb re-called the 5' RACE reads through MiXCR, storing one row per CDR3 protein. The sample holds some 60,000 distinct CDR3 sequences, roughly 10% seen once. The source material was whole blood. The receptor source for this set is an adult who was a healthcare worker with PCR-confirmed SARS-CoV-2 infection or an uninfected control (not recorded which).

The chain links TRBV30 to TRBJ2-3, with D possibly being TRBD1 or TRBD2 (5 bases each). There are 16 residues in the CDR3. V dropped 2 bases and J dropped 2 bases, with 17 bases sitting between them. Looked up from germline, CDR1 is GTSNPN and CDR2 is SVGIG (reference sequence). CDR3 sequence reads: CAWSLSGAQYTDTQYF. The CDR3 DNA follows: TGTGCCTGGAGTTTATCCGGGGCCCAATACACAGATACGCAGTATTTT.

Comment on this clonotype: A much larger clone sits a single nucleotide away, making a read error possible. The gene calls are TRBV7-2 and TRBJ2-7; D is undetermined. Germline V gene lookup returns CDR1 SGHTA and CDR2 FQGNSA. CDR3 size: 13 residues. The CDR3 coding sequence is TGTGTCAGCAGCTCACAAGCCTCCTACGAGCAGTACTTC. It translates to CVSSSQASYEQYF.

In this sample, this clonotype turned up many times. This chain links TRBV6-2 or TRBV6-3 with TRBJ2-6; the D call may be TRBD1 or TRBD2 (5 bases each). Germline CDR1 is MNHEY and CDR2 is SVGEGT. With 2 bases removed from V and 1 base from J, the gap between germline ends came to 12 bases. The CDR3 is 17 residues long. The CDR3 region is CASSYGGALSGANVLTF. CDR3 DNA sequence: TGTGCCAGCAGTTACGGGGGAGCCCTATCTGGGGCCAACGTCCTGACTTTC.

In its sample, this clonotype was seen a few times. This rearrangement joins TRBV5-1 to TRBJ2-7, with no clear D. There are 12 residues in the CDR3. Germline V gene lookup returns CDR1 SGHRS and CDR2 YFSETQ. V gave up 4 bases and J gave up 3 bases, with 8 bases separating them. CDR3 in DNA: TGCGCCAGCAGCGAGGATCACTACGAGCAGTACTTC. Translating it yields CASSEDHYEQYF.

This clonotype was seen at least ten times. V usage is TRBV29-1 and J usage is TRBJ2-3; D uncertain. Germline V gene data show CDR1 as SQVTM and CDR2 as ANQGSEA. Trimming took 8 bases from V and 3 from J, leaving 6 bases between them. The CDR3 covers 10 residues. CDR3 residues: CSTWTDTQYF. DNA of the CDR3: TGCAGCACTTGGACAGATACGCAGTATTTT.

This clonotype occurred many times. The rearrangement links TRBV20-1 to TRBJ2-7; the D is unclear. Germline V CDR1 and CDR2: DFQATT, SNEGSKA (reference sequence). The ends were cut back, 3 bases at V and 6 bases at J, with 0 bases in the middle. The CDR3 extends over 8 amino acids. The CDR3: CSASEQYF. CDR3 nucleotide sequence: TGCAGTGCTAGCGAGCAGTACTTC.

This clonotype has a count of ten or more. This chain links TRBV24-1 with TRBJ2-5; TRBD1 matches 8 bases. The V gene end was trimmed by 5 bases and the J gene end by 2 bases; junction bases not matched to a gene: 3. This CDR3 spans 14 amino acids. Germline V gene sequence: CDR1 KGHDR, CDR2 SFDVKD. The CDR3 is CATSGGQAQETQYF. The CDR3 DNA reads as TGTGCCACCAGTGGGGGACAGGCTCAAGAGACCCAGTACTTC.

Of note for this clonotype: The junction differs from germline at one of its ends, possibly a read error. The chain employs TRBV7-9 and TRBJ1-1; D gene uncertain. The CDR3 contains 13 residues. Germline V gene sequence: CDR1 SEHNR, CDR2 FQNEAQ (reference sequence). This CDR3 reads CVSSLVGDTEAFF. CDR3 DNA sequence: TGTGTCAGCAGCTTAGTTGGGGACACTGAAGCTTTCTTT.

This clonotype was seen many times. This chain uses TRBV4-2 with TRBJ2-7; D gene ambiguous. The CDR3 runs 15 residues. Germline CDR1 LGHNA, CDR2 YNFKEQ. The germline V and J ends were trimmed by 0 bases and 2 bases, with 11 bases remaining between them. CDR3 amino acids: CASSQDFHGTYEQYF. CDR3 in DNA: TGTGCCAGCAGCCAAGACTTCCACGGAACCTACGAGCAGTACTTC.

In this sample, this clonotype turned up many times. The chain joins TRBV2 to TRBJ1-1; D remains ambiguous. Germline CDR1 reads SNHLY; CDR2 reads FYNNEI. The CDR3 is 12 amino acids. V gave up 2 bases and J gave up 10 bases, with 11 bases separating them. The CDR3 region is CASSEQANGAFF. Here the CDR3 DNA reads TGTGCCAGCAGTGAACAGGCGAATGGAGCTTTCTTT.

CDR3 DNA: TGCAGCGTTGAAATAGGGCCCTACGAGCAGTACTTC. This encodes CSVEIGPYEQYF. The chain employs TRBV29-1 and TRBJ2-7; D is uncertain. This CDR3 spans 12 amino acids. Trimming pared 2 bases from V and 2 bases from J, leaving 7 bases between. Per the germline V gene, CDR1 is SQVTM and CDR2 is ANQGSEA.

This clonotype was seen only a few times. This chain joins TRBV7-8 and TRBJ2-6; the match to TRBD1 covers 9 bases. V was pared by 5 bases and J by 4 bases, with 12 bases of the junction left unmatched. The germline V gene has CDR1 SGHVS and CDR2 FQNEAQ. The CDR3 runs 18 residues. CDR3 DNA sequence: TGTGCCAGCAGCCAGGAGGGGACAGGGCTTAGGGGGGCCAACGTCCTGACTTTC. Protein: CASSQEGTGLRGANVLTF. Complete variable domain (other parts from reference TRBV7-8 and TRBJ2-6): GAGVSQSPRYKVAKRGQDVALRCDPISGHVSLFWYQQALGQGPEFLTYFQNEAQLDKSGLPSDRFFAERPEGSVSTLKIQRTQQEDSAVYLCASSQEGTGLRGANVLTFGAGSRLTVL.